The 5 T cell receptor beta chains presented below share a single source sample, sequenced in a study of cytomegalovirus exposure and HLA in healthy donors. The study ran its PCR with 60 Vbeta and 13 Jbeta primers. Sequenced by immunoSEQ multiplex PCR; TCRdb stores in-frame clones only, minus some. In the table there are more than 45,000 clones, 60% to 80% of which are singletons. Material: PBMCs. The receptors originated from a woman aged 40 to 50 in good health and CMV-seropositive.

This clone was observed a handful of times. The chain combines TRBV11-2 with TRBJ1-6; tentative D call: TRBD1 (5 bases). CDR1 is SGHAT and CDR2 is FQNNGV in the germline V gene. V lost 5 bases and J 14 bases, leaving 13 bases between the germline ends. The CDR3 is made up of 12 amino acids. The CDR3 protein is CASSIDRGTLHF. The CDR3 region has the DNA TGTGCCAGCAGCATCGACAGAGGAACCCTCCACTTT.

The gene calls are TRBV19 and TRBJ2-1; possible D gene TRBD2, 7 bases. CDR1 LNHDA and CDR2 SQIVND come from the germline V gene (reference sequence). Trimming took off 2 bases at V and 0 bases at J, with 23 bases between the two ends. This CDR3 has 20 amino acids. As DNA, the CDR3 is TGTGCCAGTAGTATAAGGGGGGGGGTTGTAAGAGGGAGCTCCTACAATGAGCAGTTCTTC. It codes for CASSIRGGVVRGSSYNEQFF. Based on the CDR3 plus reference TRBV19 and TRBJ2-1, the full variable domain is DGGITQSPKYLFRKEGQNVTLSCEQNLNHDAMYWYRQDPGQGLRLIYYSQIVNDFQKGDIAEGYSVSREKKESFPLTVTSAQKNPTAFYLCASSIRGGVVRGSSYNEQFFGPGTRLTVL.

The V call is TRBV9, the J call TRBJ2-7, with 11 bases aligning to TRBD2. The germline V gene has CDR1 SGDLS and CDR2 YYNGEE. The V gene end was trimmed by 4 bases and the J gene end by 3 bases; junction bases not matched to a gene: 6. This CDR3 is built from 15 residues. For the CDR3, the DNA is TGTGCCAGCAGCCCGATTAGCGGGGGGGGCTACGAGCAGTACTTC. The encoded protein is CASSPISGGGYEQYF.

The chain is built from TRBV19 and TRBJ1-2, with TRBD1 as a possible D gene (6 bases). The CDR3 extends over 15 amino acids. V was cut by 1 base and J by 4 bases, with 13 bases left in between. CDR1 and CDR2 (germline): LNHDA, SQIVND (reference sequence). CDR3 sequence reads: CASSIVGTFLYGYTF. The CDR3 nucleotides read TGTGCCAGTAGTATAGTGGGGACATTCCTCTATGGCTACACCTTC.

The rearrangement links TRBV5-4 to TRBJ2-1; TRBD2 matches at 8 bases. Germline loops: CDR1 SGHNT, CDR2 YYREEE (reference sequence). The CDR3 length is 17 residues. J lost 5 bases, V lost 0 bases, and 10 bases had no gene match. CDR3 sequence (DNA): TGTGCCAGCAGCTTGGGAGGCCGCACTAGCGGACACAATGAGCAGTTCTTC. Its protein product is CASSLGGRTSGHNEQFF.